These T cell receptor beta chains were read from a single sample in a study of T cells in Graves' hyperthyroidism and ophthalmopathy. TCRdb re-derived calls from the multiplex PCR reads in MiXCR, one entry per CDR3 protein. The table has 450,000 to 600,000 distinct CDR3 sequences, less than 15% seen once; the top ten hold roughly 14%. Source material: blood. The source is a woman in her thirties or forties with Graves' hyperthyroidism. Both conserved end residues are part of each CDR3. D genes are given only for firm matches. Not every row has a clone size; where given, it reads once, few, many or a size class.

clone_size j_call v_call d_call cdr3_aa cdr3_nt
few TRBJ1-5 TRBV5-5 NA CASSFSDRYLNQPQHF TGTGCCAGCAGCTTCTCGGACAGATACCTCAATCAGCCCCAGCATTTT
few TRBJ1-5 TRBV27 TRBD1 CASSLRGPQPQHF TGTGCCAGCAGCCTTAGGGGGCCTCAGCCCCAGCATTTT
many TRBJ1-5 TRBV4-1 NA CASSQDSGDQPQHF TGCGCCAGCAGCCAAGATTCGGGGGATCAGCCCCAGCATTTT
many TRBJ1-6 TRBV2 NA CASSTYRESPLHF TGTGCCAGCAGTACTTACAGGGAATCACCCCTCCACTTT
NA TRBJ2-5 TRBV5-1 NA CASYNREEGETQYF TGCGCCAGCTATAACAGGGAAGAAGGGGAGACCCAGTACTTC
many TRBJ2-7 TRBV7-9 NA CASSLVGKSSYEQYF TGTGCCAGCAGCTTAGTCGGGAAAAGCTCCTACGAGCAGTACTTC
few TRBJ2-1 TRBV20-1 NA CSARETSDEQFF TGCAGTGCTAGAGAGACTAGTGATGAGCAGTTCTTC
many TRBJ2-7 TRBV28 TRBD1 CASSPSRGLDEQYF TGTGCCAGCAGTCCGTCCAGGGGGCTGGACGAGCAGTACTTC
many TRBJ2-6 TRBV5-1 NA CASSSEQGITGANVLTF TGCGCCAGCAGCTCAGAACAGGGAATAACTGGGGCCAACGTCCTGACTTTC
many TRBJ1-5 TRBV28 NA CASSLGGIQPQHF TGTGCCAGCAGTTTAGGTGGTATCCAGCCCCAGCATTTT
many TRBJ2-7 TRBV28 NA CASSSGGPQGHEQYF TGTGCCAGCAGTTCCGGAGGCCCTCAGGGGCACGAGCAGTACTTC
many TRBJ2-7 TRBV28 TRBD1 CASSSTGGLSYEQYF TGTGCCAGCAGTTCGACAGGGGGTCTCTCCTACGAGCAGTACTTC
many TRBJ1-1 TRBV18 NA CASSLGQQNTEAFF TGTGCCAGCTCACTTGGACAGCAGAACACTGAAGCTTTCTTT
many TRBJ1-1 TRBV28 NA CASSLILTEAFF TGTGCCAGCAGTTTAATTCTCACTGAAGCTTTCTTT
NA TRBJ2-3 TRBV28 TRBD2 CANSSPISRTSGSTSTDTQYF TGTGCCAACAGTTCCCCAATCTCCAGGACTAGCGGGTCTACTAGCACAGATACGCAGTATTTT
many TRBJ1-2 TRBV2 TRBD1 CASRRTGSTNYGYTF TGTGCCAGCAGACGGACAGGGAGCACTAACTATGGCTACACCTTC
once TRBJ2-7 TRBV5-4 TRBD2 CASSPPPGEGAPYEQYF TGTGCCAGCAGCCCACCCCCGGGGGAGGGTGCCCCCTACGAGCAGTACTTC
many TRBJ2-7 TRBV7-2 TRBD2 CASSFGGRDEQYF TGTGCCAGCAGCTTTGGTGGGAGGGACGAGCAGTACTTC
many TRBJ1-1 TRBV10-3 NA CAVLEPPTEAFF TGTGCCGTACTCGAACCTCCCACTGAAGCTTTCTTT
many TRBJ1-1 TRBV19 NA CASQRGVRNMNTEAFF TGTGCCAGTCAAAGGGGTGTCCGGAACATGAACACTGAAGCTTTCTTT
few TRBJ1-1 TRBV7-8 NA CASSLTFGNENTEAFF TGTGCCAGCAGCTTGACCTTTGGCAACGAGAACACTGAAGCTTTCTTT
few TRBJ2-7 TRBV30 TRBD1 CAWSLGTGSSYEQYF TGTGCCTGGAGTTTAGGGACAGGGAGCTCCTACGAGCAGTACTTC
NA TRBJ2-2 TRBV24-1 TRBD2 CATSGSGRSTGELFF TGTGCCACCAGTGGCAGCGGGAGGTCTACCGGGGAGCTGTTTTTT
many TRBJ2-7 TRBV7-9 NA CASSPTTGPKAYEQYF TGTGCCAGCAGCCCAACCACAGGGCCAAAGGCGTACGAGCAGTACTTC
many TRBJ1-1 TRBV27 NA CASSGFWDKNTEAFF TGTGCCAGCAGTGGATTTTGGGACAAGAACACTGAAGCTTTCTTT
NA TRBJ2-5 TRBV20-1 NA CSATLRPTQETQYF TGCAGTGCTACCCTGCGGCCGACCCAAGAGACCCAGTACTTC
many TRBJ2-5 TRBV12-3/TRBV12-4 NA CASSSLETAETQYF TGTGCCAGCAGTTCTTTGGAGACGGCGGAGACCCAGTACTTC
NA TRBJ2-5 TRBV5-1 TRBD2 CASSLVGLPPETQYF TGCGCCAGCAGCTTGGTGGGACTACCGCCAGAGACCCAGTACTTC
few TRBJ2-1 TRBV7-9 TRBD1 CASSPRGNRGLSEQFF TGTGCCAGCAGCCCGAGGGGAAACAGGGGGCTTAGTGAGCAGTTCTTC
few TRBJ2-7 TRBV20-1 NA CSAGTQRDYEQYF TGCAGTGCGGGGACCCAAAGGGATTACGAGCAGTACTTC
few TRBJ1-1 TRBV28 TRBD1 CASSIGQANTEAFF TGTGCCAGCAGCATCGGACAGGCGAACACTGAAGCTTTCTTT
few TRBJ1-1 TRBV12-3/TRBV12-4 NA CASSQQGHTEAFF TGTGCCAGCAGTCAACAAGGGCACACTGAAGCTTTCTTT
many TRBJ2-7 TRBV11-2 NA CASSLVRGTTYEQYF TGTGCCAGCAGCTTAGTGAGGGGAACTACCTACGAGCAGTACTTC
many TRBJ1-5 TRBV7-2 TRBD1 CASSARWTGYSDSNQPQHF TGTGCCAGCAGCGCCCGTTGGACAGGGTATTCAGATAGCAATCAGCCCCAGCATTTT
few TRBJ2-5 TRBV5-1 TRBD2 CASRAGTSGETQYF TGCGCCAGCAGGGCTGGGACTAGCGGGGAGACCCAGTACTTC
many TRBJ2-2 TRBV20-1 NA CSAPSTGTGELFF TGCAGTGCCCCGAGTACAGGGACCGGGGAGCTGTTTTTT
NA TRBJ2-5 TRBV4-1 NA CASSQDRGEGGETQYF TGCGCCAGCAGCCAAGATAGGGGGGAGGGCGGGGAGACCCAGTACTTC
NA TRBJ1-4 TRBV18 TRBD1 CASSQAQGARYEKLFF TGTGCCAGCTCACAAGCACAGGGGGCGCGTTATGAAAAACTGTTTTTT
NA TRBJ1-2 TRBV7-9 NA CASSSLARANHYGYTF TGTGCCAGCAGCTCACTAGCGCGGGCGAACCACTATGGCTACACCTTC
many TRBJ1-1 TRBV20-1 NA CSATKGGNTEAFF TGCAGTGCTACTAAGGGCGGGAACACTGAAGCTTTCTTT